What follows are 26 T cell receptor beta chains derived from one specimen sequenced in a study of T cells after yellow fever vaccination. Each CDR3 protein is one row after TCRdb ran MiXCR on the 5' RACE reads. The table lists about 300,000 distinct CDR3 sequences, approximately 7% of them singletons. The material was PBMCs, obtained roughly 45 days after the first yellow fever vaccination. These receptor sequences come from a man aged 18-30 years who received the YFV17D yellow fever vaccine.

The rearrangement joins TRBV4-1 to TRBJ2-1; 7 nucleotides align to TRBD2. The CDR3 is 17 amino acids. Germline CDR1 reads MGHRA; CDR2 reads YSYEKL. With 2 bases clipped from V and 0 bases from J, the junction kept 7 bases outside the gene matches. The CDR3 loop reads CASSQIKAGLSYNEQFF. The CDR3 DNA reads as TGCGCCAGCAGCCAAATAAAAGCGGGGCTCTCCTACAATGAGCAGTTCTTC.

The rearrangement joins TRBV7-9 to TRBJ2-5; the match to TRBD2 covers 12 bases. The ends lost 5 bases at V and 7 bases at J; junction bases unmatched: 8. The CDR3 extends over 15 amino acids. Germline V gene lookup returns CDR1 SEHNR and CDR2 FQNEAQ (reference sequence). This CDR3 reads CASSPRGLAGGTQYF. CDR3 in DNA: TGTGCCAGCAGCCCCCGGGGACTAGCGGGCGGGACCCAGTACTTC.

This clonotype was found a few times. The CDR3 region has the DNA TGTGCCAGCAGCCAACTGGTTGGGCCCTACAATGAGCAGTTCTTC. Protein product: CASSQLVGPYNEQFF. The J gene is TRBJ2-1, the V gene TRBV3-1; D is unclear. Looked up from germline, CDR1 is LGHDT and CDR2 is YNNKEL (reference sequence). The CDR3 totals 15 residues. The V end lost 2 bases, the J end lost 2 bases, and 10 bases lay between the germline ends.

This clonotype was counted many times. The chain has TRBV7-9 and TRBJ1-6, with D perhaps matching TRBD1 (6 bases). This CDR3 spans 17 amino acids. The V gene lost 2 bases and the J gene lost 6 bases, with 17 bases spanning the gap. CDR1 SEHNR and CDR2 FQNEAQ come from the germline V gene (reference sequence). The CDR3 here is CASSLPGQSNSNSPLHF. Here the CDR3 DNA reads TGTGCCAGCAGCTTACCGGGACAAAGCAACTCTAATTCACCCCTCCACTTT.

This clonotype was observed a handful of times. This chain connects TRBV30 to TRBJ1-5; D perhaps matches TRBD1 (5 bases). Trimming removed 7 bases at V and 0 bases at J, with 19 bases between. Germline-derived CDR1 and CDR2 are GTSNPN and SVGIG (reference sequence). This CDR3 contains 16 residues. The DNA of the CDR3 is TGTGCCTACGCGGCAGGTGGGGGGTATAGCAATCAGCCCCAGCATTTT. Translated, it gives CAYAAGGGYSNQPQHF.

This clonotype was recorded a few times. This rearrangement joins TRBV20-1 to TRBJ2-1, with TRBD1 matching over 9 bases. The CDR3 spans 15 residues. With 4 bases clipped from V and 0 bases from J, the junction kept 4 bases outside the gene matches. The germline gives CDR1 DFQATT, CDR2 SNEGSKA (reference sequence). The CDR3 DNA reads as TGCAGTGCTACCGGGACAGGGAGCTCCTACAATGAGCAGTTCTTC. Its protein is CSATGTGSSYNEQFF.

This clonotype was seen at least ten times. The chain carries TRBV19 and TRBJ1-4; D unresolved. Trimming stripped 3 bases from V and 5 bases from J, with 13 bases between. This CDR3 is 15 amino acids long. Germline-derived CDR1 and CDR2 are LNHDA and SQIVND (reference sequence). CDR3 DNA: TGTGCCAGTAGTATTCGTGGAGCTCGAAATGAAAAACTGTTTTTT. Amino acids: CASSIRGARNEKLFF.

The V call is TRBV12-3 or TRBV12-4, the J call TRBJ2-7; 7 positions match TRBD1. The J segment lost 2 bases and the V segment lost 5 bases, leaving 3 bases of the junction unmatched. This CDR3 comprises 13 residues. CDR3 amino acids: CASSHGQAYEQYF. CDR3 coding DNA: TGTGCCAGCAGTCATGGACAGGCCTACGAGCAGTACTTC.

This clonotype showed up just a few times. This sequence joins TRBV10-3 and TRBJ1-1, with D maybe TRBD1 (5 bases). The CDR3 runs to 11 residues. The V gene's germline CDR1 is ENHRY and CDR2 SYGVKD. Trimming shortened V by 7 bases and J by 4 bases, and 7 bases separated the two germline ends. In DNA, the CDR3 is TGTGCCATCAAGGGGACCACTGAAGCTTTCTTT. It specifies CAIKGTTEAFF.

A few counts support this clonotype. The chain combines TRBV6-2 or TRBV6-3 with TRBJ1-5; 9 positions agree with TRBD1. CDR3 length equals 15 residues. Per the germline V gene, CDR1 is MNHEY and CDR2 is SVGEGT. Germline trimming cut 10 bases from V and 7 bases from J; bases unmatched to any gene: 14. CDR3 in amino acids: CATEVGQGLAQPQHF. The CDR3, as DNA: TGTGCCACCGAAGTGGGACAGGGCTTGGCGCAGCCCCAGCATTTT.

This clonotype was found many times. The chain recombines TRBV11-1 with TRBJ2-3; 8 nucleotides match TRBD1. CDR1 is SGHAT, CDR2 FQDESV, per germline (reference sequence). The CDR3 extends over 15 amino acids. V shed 2 bases, J shed 6 bases, and the junction held 7 bases outside the gene matches. The CDR3: CASSLPRGLGDTQYF. The DNA of the CDR3 is TGTGCCAGCAGCTTACCCAGGGGGCTTGGGGATACGCAGTATTTT.

The J gene is TRBJ1-6, the V gene TRBV5-1; D unclear. This CDR3 has 15 amino acids. The germline gives CDR1 SGHRS, CDR2 YFSETQ. V gave up 4 bases and J gave up 6 bases, with 14 bases separating them. The DNA of the CDR3 is TGCGCCAGCAGCCTCGCCGTTCCCCCTAATTCACCCCTCCACTTT. This sequence encodes CASSLAVPPNSPLHF.

This clonotype was detected only a few times. V is TRBV10-2 and J is TRBJ1-3; D remains ambiguous. The length of the CDR3 is 16 residues. Trimming shortened V by 3 bases and J by 0 bases, and 12 bases separated the two germline ends. Germline CDR1 WSHSY, CDR2 SAAADI. The CDR3: CASSDHAGPSGNTIYF. CDR3 nucleotides: TGCGCCAGCAGTGACCACGCCGGACCCTCTGGAAACACCATATATTTT.

The chain is built from TRBV4-1 and TRBJ1-2; D is perhaps TRBD1 (5 bases). Germline V gene data show CDR1 as MGHRA and CDR2 as YSYEKL. V lost 1 base and J lost 4, with 16 bases in between. The CDR3 runs to 16 residues. This chain's CDR3 is CASSQGRSGTPYGYTF. Written as DNA, the CDR3 is TGCGCCAGCAGCCAAGGACGTTCTGGGACCCCCTATGGCTACACCTTC.

This clonotype has only a few counts. The V call is TRBV6-5, the J call TRBJ2-7; 8 bases map to TRBD2. This CDR3 region has 17 residues. Trimming removed 0 bases from V and 0 bases from J; junction bases left unmatched: 7. Germline V CDR1 and CDR2: MNHEY, SVGAGI. The CDR3 nucleotides read TGTGCCAGCAGTTACTCGTGGTCCGGGGGGGGCTCCTACGAGCAGTACTTC. Its protein product is CASSYSWSGGGSYEQYF.

The rearrangement links TRBV7-2 to TRBJ2-3; 9 nucleotides align to TRBD1. The germline V gene has CDR1 SGHTA and CDR2 FQGNSA. V lost 1 base to trimming and J lost 8 bases; unmatched junction nucleotides: 7. This CDR3 comprises 15 residues. CDR3 protein: CASSLGDRESGTQYF. In DNA form, the CDR3 reads TGTGCCAGCAGCTTAGGGGACAGGGAGTCGGGTACGCAGTATTTT.

This clonotype was observed a handful of times. The V and J genes are TRBV10-3 and TRBJ2-7, with D maybe TRBD1 (6 bases). V was trimmed by 6 bases and J by 7 bases, leaving 19 bases between them. The CDR3 totals 14 residues. CDR1 is ENHRY, CDR2 SYGVKD, per germline. CDR3 amino acids: CAISQGQGDREQYV. DNA of the CDR3: TGTGCCATCAGCCAGGGGCAGGGCGACCGGGAGCAGTACGTC.

This chain uses TRBV5-1 with TRBJ1-1; possibly TRBD1 for D (6 bases). Per the germline V gene, CDR1 is SGHRS and CDR2 is YFSETQ. This CDR3 has 16 residues. The V and J ends lost 0 bases and 5 bases respectively, with 17 bases between them. The CDR3 nucleotides are TGCGCCAGCAGCTTGGACGTTACAGGGTTTGAGACTGAAGCTTTCTTT. Translated, it gives CASSLDVTGFETEAFF. The variable domain in full, with the rest retrieved from reference TRBV5-1 and TRBJ1-1, is KAGVTQTPRYLIKTRGQQVTLSCSPISGHRSVSWYQQTPGQGLQFLFEYFSETQRNKGNFPGRFSGRQFSNSRSEMNVSTLELGDSALYLCASSLDVTGFETEAFFGQGTRLTVV.

The chain uses TRBV20-1 and TRBJ2-7, with D maybe TRBD2 (6 bases). This CDR3 has 14 residues. V was clipped by 5 bases and J by 0 bases, with 14 bases between them. CDR1 is DFQATT and CDR2 is SNEGSKA in the germline V gene (reference sequence). DNA of the CDR3: TGCAGTGCTGGACGGGACTCCGCCTCCTACGAGCAGTACTTC. Protein: CSAGRDSASYEQYF.

This clonotype was counted many times. The rearrangement uses TRBV28 and TRBJ1-2; no definite D call. The V gene lost 2 bases and the J gene lost 4 bases, with 5 bases spanning the gap. This CDR3 comprises 12 residues. The germline CDR1 and CDR2 sequences are MDHEN and SYDVKM. Written as DNA, the CDR3 is TGTGCCAGCAGTTTACGGGCCTATGGCTACACCTTC. Translated, it gives CASSLRAYGYTF.

The rearrangement links TRBV7-2 to TRBJ2-3; unclear D gene. The V gene lost 4 bases and the J gene lost 1 base, with 9 bases spanning the gap. This CDR3 is 14 amino acids long. Germline CDR1 is SGHTA and CDR2 is FQGNSA. The CDR3, as DNA: TGTGCCAGCAGCTCCCTGGCAGGCACAGATACGCAGTATTTT. This sequence encodes CASSSLAGTDTQYF.

This clonotype was counted at least ten times. The chain joins TRBV7-2 to TRBJ2-5, with 8 bases that match TRBD2. The CDR3 sequence is 15 residues long. Germline V gene lookup returns CDR1 SGHTA and CDR2 FQGNSA. Trimming took 5 bases from V and 4 from J; bases not matched to a gene: 9. The CDR3 DNA reads as TGTGCCAGCAGCCCCCGGGGGGGAGGAGGAGAGACCCAGTACTTC. Its protein product is CASSPRGGGGETQYF.

The chain joins TRBV6-2 or TRBV6-3 to TRBJ2-2; weak D call: TRBD1 (5 bases). The length of the CDR3 is 14 residues. Germline V gene sequence: CDR1 MNHEY, CDR2 SVGEGT. The V end lost 5 bases, the J end lost 3 bases, and 10 bases lay between the germline ends. CDR3 loop: CASSTSRDTGELFF. As DNA, the CDR3 is TGTGCCAGCAGTACGTCCAGGGACACCGGGGAGCTGTTTTTT.

The CDR3 sequence: CASSPRTGTYEQYF. DNA for the CDR3: TGCGCCAGCAGCCCGAGGACAGGGACCTACGAGCAGTACTTC. The chain uses TRBV4-1 and TRBJ2-7, with 8 bases lining up with TRBD1. Per the germline V gene, CDR1 is MGHRA and CDR2 is YSYEKL. Losses at the gene ends were 4 bases for V and 2 bases for J; bases not matched to a gene: 4. The CDR3 covers 14 residues.

V and J are TRBV30 and TRBJ2-1; no clear D gene. V gave up 0 bases and J gave up 3 bases, with 6 bases separating them. The CDR3 extends over 13 amino acids. Germline loops: CDR1 GTSNPN, CDR2 SVGIG (reference sequence). DNA for the CDR3: TGTGCCTGGAGTGTCCCCGGCTACAATGAGCAGTTCTTC. It specifies CAWSVPGYNEQFF.

The chain has TRBV7-9 and TRBJ2-5; no firm D call. Germline V gives CDR1 SEHNR, CDR2 FQNEAQ (reference sequence). V lost 2 bases, J lost 1 base, and 8 bases lay in between. This CDR3 is 14 amino acids long. This CDR3 is CASSLITVQETQYF. In nucleotides, the CDR3 is TGTGCCAGCAGCTTAATCACAGTCCAAGAGACCCAGTACTTC.